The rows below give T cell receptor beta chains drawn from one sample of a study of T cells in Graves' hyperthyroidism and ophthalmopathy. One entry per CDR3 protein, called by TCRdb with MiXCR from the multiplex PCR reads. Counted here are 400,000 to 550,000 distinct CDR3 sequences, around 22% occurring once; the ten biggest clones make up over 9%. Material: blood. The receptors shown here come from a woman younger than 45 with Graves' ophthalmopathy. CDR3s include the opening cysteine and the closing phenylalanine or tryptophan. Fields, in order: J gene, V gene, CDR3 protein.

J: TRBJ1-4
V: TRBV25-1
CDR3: CASARSATNEKLFF

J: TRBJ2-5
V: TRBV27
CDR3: CASSSNRGTGTQYF

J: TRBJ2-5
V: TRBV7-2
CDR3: CASSLSASGTQYF

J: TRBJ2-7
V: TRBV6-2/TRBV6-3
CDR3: CASSDPGLARYEQYF

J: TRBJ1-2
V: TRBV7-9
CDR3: CASSGEGGPFYGYTF

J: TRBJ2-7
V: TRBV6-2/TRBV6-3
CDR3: CASSLETSGNEQYF

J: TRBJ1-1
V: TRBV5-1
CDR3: CASTRGGGAEAFF

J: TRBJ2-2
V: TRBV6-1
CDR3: CASGIINTGELFF

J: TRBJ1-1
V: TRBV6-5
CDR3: CASSYSQIKNTEAFF

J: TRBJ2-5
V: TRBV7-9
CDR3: CASSSDWGQETQYF

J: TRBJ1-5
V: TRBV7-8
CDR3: CASSPTGFSNQPQHF

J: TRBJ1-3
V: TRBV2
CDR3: CASKGDSGNTIYF

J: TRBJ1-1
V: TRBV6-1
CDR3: CASSEKVTVNTEAFF

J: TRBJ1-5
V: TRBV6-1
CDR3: CASSEGLAGARQPQHF

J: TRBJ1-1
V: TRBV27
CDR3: CASSFTRRGYVAFF

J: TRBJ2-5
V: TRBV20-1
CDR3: CSAGPEGGETQHF

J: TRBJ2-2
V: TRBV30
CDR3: CAWNGGTNTGELFF

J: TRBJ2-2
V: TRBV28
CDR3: CATLSGTGELFF

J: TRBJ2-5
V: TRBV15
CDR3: CATSQRVGVETQYF

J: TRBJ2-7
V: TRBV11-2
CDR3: CASSFSWQGRGEQYF

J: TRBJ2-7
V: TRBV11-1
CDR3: CASSMFQPYEQYF

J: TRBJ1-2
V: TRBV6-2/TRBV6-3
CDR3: CASSTDRNYGYTF

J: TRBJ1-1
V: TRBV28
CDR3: CAVLAGNTEAFF

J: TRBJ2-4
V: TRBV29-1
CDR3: CSVEEGAKNIKYF

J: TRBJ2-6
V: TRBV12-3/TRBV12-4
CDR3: CASSKQGAGANVLTF

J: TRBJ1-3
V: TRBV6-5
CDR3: CATGGRGVHSGNTIYF

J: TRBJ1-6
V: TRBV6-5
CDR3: CASSYSIDTESSYNSPLHF

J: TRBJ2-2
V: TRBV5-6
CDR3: CASTTSPSGGYTGELFF